The present TCR beta chain was sequenced within a study of response to subunit inactivated influenza vaccine (dated by TCRdb to the late 2010s). Study-wide context: The study used deep quantitative T cell receptor repertoire profiling to track responses to a trivalent subunit inactivated influenza vaccine. What the research found in general, with its limitations: According to the authors, only a limited number of new T cells may be recruited by each seasonal influenza vaccination.

Preparation of the library involved RT-PCR. The instrument was an Illumina HiSeq 2500. TCRdb trimmed the raw reads at Q25, called clones with MiXCR and kept productive beta chains. Rows merge per CDR3 protein into single entries with the most common DNA and genes. This sample gives over 150,000 distinct CDR3 sequences in total; roughly 10% of them show up just once. The biggest ten clones account for roughly a third of the sample. This clonotype has only a few counts. The target of this receptor is not known. No base qualities exist here, and no much larger clone lies one base off it. Sequences SGHTA (CDR1) and FQGTGA (CDR2) are obtained from the germline V gene. Measured from the cysteine to the phenylalanine, the CDR3 is 14 residues long. The CDR3 DNA has 42 bases and is translated from base 1. Ends trimmed: V by 2 bases, J by 7 bases; bases unmatched to a gene: 4.

Recombination linked TRBV7-3 to TRBJ2-1, and 8 bases in between align with TRBD2. This TCR came from a man aged 45 to 70 who received an inactivated influenza vaccine. Donor details come from another sample of the same person, matched by shared clones. Sample: CD8+ T cells sorted from PBMCs, taken roughly 24 months after vaccination. CDR3 loop: CASSLAGGTNEQFF. The DNA reads as follows: TGTGCCAGCAGCTTAGCGGGAGGAACAAATGAGCAGTTCTTC.